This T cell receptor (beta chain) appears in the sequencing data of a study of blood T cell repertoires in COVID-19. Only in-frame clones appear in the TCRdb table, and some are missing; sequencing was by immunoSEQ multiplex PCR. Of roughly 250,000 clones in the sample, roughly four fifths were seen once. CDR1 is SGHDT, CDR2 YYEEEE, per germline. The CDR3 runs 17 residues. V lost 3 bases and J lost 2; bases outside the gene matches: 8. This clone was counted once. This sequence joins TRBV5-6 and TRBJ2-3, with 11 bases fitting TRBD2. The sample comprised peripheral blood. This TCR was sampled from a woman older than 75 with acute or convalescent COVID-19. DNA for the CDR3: TGTGCCAGCAGCTCGGCTAGCGGGGGGCAGATCACAGATACGCAGTATTTT. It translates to CASSSASGGQITDTQYF.